One and the same sample provided the 30 T cell receptor beta chains below, sequenced in a study of radiotherapy plus CTLA-4 blockade in lung cancer. Only in-frame clones appear in the TCRdb table, and some are missing; sequencing was by immunoSEQ multiplex PCR. Found here are some 110,000 clones, 78% of them singletons; the top ten hold 4.5% to 5.5%. The sequenced sample was peripheral blood, obtained from a patient treated with radiotherapy plus ipilimumab. The receptors were sampled from a human donor with non-small cell lung cancer who had a partial response to radiotherapy plus ipilimumab.

This clone came up once. The V call is TRBV28, the J call TRBJ1-5; 8 bases fit TRBD1. In germline, CDR1 is MDHEN, CDR2 SYDVKM. The CDR3 consists of 15 residues. The trim removed 4 bases at V and 4 bases at J, leaving 6 bases unmatched. The CDR3 sequence is CASSSAQGGNQPQHF. DNA of the CDR3: TGTGCCAGCAGTTCCGCACAGGGGGGGAATCAGCCCCAGCATTTT.

The chain employs TRBV5-6 and TRBJ2-3; D is ambiguous. Germline CDR1 and CDR2: SGHDT and YYEEEE. The CDR3 loop spans 13 amino acids. Trimming took off 4 bases at V and 6 bases at J, with 12 bases between the two ends. The CDR3 is CASSPPSQDTQYF. The CDR3, as DNA: TGTGCCAGCAGCCCGCCATCCCAGGATACGCAGTATTTT.

The J gene is TRBJ1-1, the V gene TRBV28; D perhaps matches TRBD1 (5 bases). This CDR3 has 14 residues. V dropped 6 bases and J dropped 2 bases, with 13 bases sitting between them. CDR1 and CDR2 (germline): MDHEN, SYDVKM. Here the CDR3 reads CASSLTGHNTEAFF. The CDR3 DNA reads TGTGCCAGCAGCCTCACCGGACACAACACTGAAGCTTTCTTT.

Written as DNA, the CDR3 is TGTGCCAGCAGCTTATCGCATACGGGCCTCCACTTT. Residues: CASSLSHTGLHF. V gene TRBV7-9 combines with J gene TRBJ1-6; D remains ambiguous. Germline values: CDR1 SEHNR, CDR2 FQNEAQ (reference sequence). This CDR3 has 12 amino acids. The V gene lost 2 bases and the J gene lost 15 bases, with 11 bases spanning the gap.

V is TRBV11-2 and J is TRBJ1-5, with a tentative D call TRBD1 (5 bases). The germline V and J ends were trimmed by 1 base and 8 bases, with 9 bases remaining between them. Germline values: CDR1 SGHAT, CDR2 FQNNGV. The CDR3 contains 13 residues. CDR3 bases: TGTGCCAGCAGCTTAGGGTCAGGGAAGCCCCAGCATTTT. Its translation is CASSLGSGKPQHF.

The chain recombines TRBV7-8 with TRBJ1-4; 8 nucleotides match TRBD1. The CDR3 is made up of 17 amino acids. V lost 6 bases and J lost 1; bases outside the gene matches: 10. Germline assignment: CDR1 SGHVS and CDR2 FQNEAQ. CDR3 in DNA: TGTGCCAGCAGAGGACAGGGTGGGGATTTAACTAATGAAAAACTGTTTTTT. Protein sequence: CASRGQGGDLTNEKLFF. The full variable domain, completed using reference TRBV7-8 and TRBJ1-4, is GAGVSQSPRYKVAKRGQDVALRCDPISGHVSLFWYQQALGQGPEFLTYFQNEAQLDKSGLPSDRFFAERPEGSVSTLKIQRTQQEDSAVYLCASRGQGGDLTNEKLFFGSGTQLSVL.

Turning to this clone: The sample holds other DNA sequences that translate to the same CDR3. The rearrangement uses TRBV5-1 and TRBJ2-3, with 13 nucleotides matching TRBD2. With 7 bases clipped from V and 4 bases from J, the junction kept 6 bases outside the gene matches. The CDR3 is made up of 15 amino acids. Looked up from germline, CDR1 is SGHRS and CDR2 is YFSETQ. CDR3 bases: TGCGCCAGCTCGCGGACTAGCGGGAGAGCAGATACGCAGTATTTT. It encodes CASSRTSGRADTQYF.

The J gene is TRBJ2-3, the V gene TRBV30, with TRBD2 as a possible D gene (6 bases). The CDR3 totals 14 residues. The V end lost 0 bases, the J end lost 6 bases, and 13 bases lay between the germline ends. Germline V CDR1 and CDR2: GTSNPN, SVGIG (reference sequence). The CDR3 sequence: CAWSVGGIMDTQYF. The CDR3, as DNA: TGTGCCTGGAGTGTCGGGGGAATTATGGATACGCAGTATTTT.

This clone occurred once. This rearrangement joins TRBV9 to TRBJ2-1; 7 nucleotides align to TRBD1. This CDR3 comprises 17 residues. With V trimmed by 4 bases and J by 3 bases, 13 bases remained unmatched. The germline gives CDR1 SGDLS, CDR2 YYNGEE. The CDR3 loop is CASSPSSRGHVYNEQFF. The CDR3 bases are TGTGCCAGCAGCCCCTCGAGTAGGGGGCATGTCTACAATGAGCAGTTCTTC.

The chain recombines TRBV28 with TRBJ2-3; no reliable D call. V was pared by 7 bases and J by 3 bases, with 14 bases between. This CDR3 is 14 amino acids long. From germline, CDR1 is MDHEN and CDR2 SYDVKM. The CDR3 protein is CASISRAITDTQYF. The CDR3 nucleotides are TGTGCCAGCATCTCCCGCGCAATAACAGATACGCAGTATTTT. Full variable domain (rest looked up from reference TRBV28 and TRBJ2-3): DVKVTQSSRYLVKRTGEKVFLECVQDMDHENMFWYRQDPGLGLRLIYFSYDVKMKEKGDIPEGYSVSREKKERFSLILESASTNQTSMYLCASISRAITDTQYFGPGTRLTVL.

This chain uses TRBV27 with TRBJ2-3; D possibly corresponds to TRBD2 (5 bases). V was shortened by 5 bases and J by 1 base, with 22 bases between the two germline ends. This CDR3 spans 18 amino acids. The germline gives CDR1 MNHEY, CDR2 SMNVEV (reference sequence). For the CDR3, the DNA is TGTGCCAGCAGTAGGATATCTCAAAGCGGAGGTCGCACAGATACGCAGTATTTT. Encoded protein: CASSRISQSGGRTDTQYF.

This clone showed up many times. The chain carries TRBV5-4 and TRBJ2-7, with 10 bases fitting TRBD2. The CDR3 sequence is 14 residues long. In germline, CDR1 is SGHNT, CDR2 YYREEE (reference sequence). With V trimmed by 4 bases and J by 3 bases, 4 bases remained unmatched. DNA for the CDR3: TGTGCCAGCAGCAACGGACTAGCGGACTACGAGCAGTACTTC. Residues: CASSNGLADYEQYF.

Ten or more counts support this clone. This chain uses TRBV10-3 with TRBJ2-7, with a tentative D call TRBD2 (5 bases). V lost 6 bases and J lost 2, with 14 bases in between. The CDR3 contains 14 residues. Germline loops: CDR1 ENHRY, CDR2 SYGVKD. The CDR3 nucleotides are TGTGCCATCAGGCCAGGAGGAGATACCTACGAGCAGTACTTC. Residues: CAIRPGGDTYEQYF.

This clone was counted a few times. This rearrangement joins TRBV5-1 to TRBJ1-2, with TRBD1 matching over 8 bases. CDR1 SGHRS and CDR2 YFSETQ come from the germline V gene. The CDR3 extends over 14 amino acids. V trimming: 4 bases; J trimming: 7 bases; junction bases outside the gene matches: 9. CDR3 region: CASSTGTGRGGYTF. The CDR3 region has the DNA TGCGCCAGCAGCACTGGGACAGGCCGCGGTGGCTACACCTTC.

The genes are TRBV10-3 and TRBJ1-6; 8 bases line up with TRBD1. Looked up from germline, CDR1 is ENHRY and CDR2 is SYGVKD. The CDR3 runs to 17 residues. V lost 3 bases to trimming and J lost 0 bases; unmatched junction nucleotides: 4. CDR3 sequence: CAISDPDRDSYNSPLHF. CDR3 coding DNA: TGTGCCATCAGTGACCCGGACAGGGACTCCTATAATTCACCCCTCCACTTT.

This clone was detected only a few times. This chain connects TRBV19 to TRBJ2-2; D ambiguous. Looked up from germline, CDR1 is LNHDA and CDR2 is SQIVND (reference sequence). CDR3 length equals 12 residues. The ends were cut back, 7 bases at V and 8 bases at J, with 11 bases in the middle. CDR3 sequence reads: CASTFSTGELFF. CDR3 in DNA: TGTGCCAGTACCTTTAGTACGGGGGAGCTGTTTTTT.

This chain connects TRBV6-1 to TRBJ2-7, with 8 bases identical to TRBD1. The V gene's germline CDR1 is MNHNS and CDR2 SASEGT. The V and J ends lost 3 bases and 0 bases, in that order; junction bases with no gene match: 13. The CDR3 consists of 18 residues. The CDR3 reads CASSDPEAQGESSYEQYF. The CDR3 DNA follows: TGTGCCAGCAGTGATCCTGAGGCACAGGGGGAAAGCTCCTACGAGCAGTACTTC.

The J gene is TRBJ2-2, the V gene TRBV18; 7 nucleotides agree with TRBD1. V lost 3 bases and J lost 6; bases outside the gene matches: 4. The germline CDR1 and CDR2 sequences are KGHSH and LQKENI. CDR3 length equals 14 residues. CDR3 sequence reads: CASSPSGGAGELFF. In nucleotides, the CDR3 is TGTGCCAGCTCACCCTCAGGGGGTGCCGGGGAGCTGTTTTTT.

J is TRBJ2-7 and V is TRBV6-6; weak D call: TRBD1 (5 bases). The CDR3 loop spans 16 amino acids. V lost 0 bases and J lost 0, with 12 bases in between. The germline V gene encodes CDR1 MNHNY and CDR2 SVGAGI (reference sequence). In DNA, the CDR3 is TGTGCCAGCAGTTACTCATCAGGGCCTTTCTCCTACGAGCAGTACGTC. Its translation: CASSYSSGPFSYEQYV.

V is TRBV5-6 and J is TRBJ2-7; D remains unclear. Trimming removed 2 bases from V and 4 bases from J, with 13 bases in between. The CDR3 has 14 amino acids. Germline V gene lookup returns CDR1 SGHDT and CDR2 YYEEEE. The CDR3 loop reads CASSFWAQRYEQYV. CDR3 nucleotide sequence: TGTGCCAGCAGCTTCTGGGCTCAAAGGTACGAGCAGTACGTC.

V usage is TRBV18 and J usage is TRBJ2-7, with D unclear. Trimming took 4 bases from V and 6 from J, leaving 19 bases between them. Germline CDR1 and CDR2: KGHSH and LQKENI. The CDR3 loop spans 15 amino acids. The CDR3 nucleotides read TGTGCCAGCTCACTCGACTCCTCCGTGGTAAGCGAGCAGTACTTC. It translates to CASSLDSSVVSEQYF.

This clone has more than one count but fewer than ten. The J gene is TRBJ2-7, the V gene TRBV16; 8 bases map to TRBD1. The CDR3 is 14 residues long. After removal of 3 bases from V and 3 bases from J, the junction contained 4 bases not matched to a gene. The germline gives CDR1 KGHSY, CDR2 FQNENV. The CDR3 region is CASSHTGGRYEQYF. The CDR3, as DNA: TGTGCCAGCAGCCACACAGGGGGACGCTACGAGCAGTACTTC.

V gene TRBV30 combines with J gene TRBJ1-5; TRBD1 matches 9 bases. Trimming cost V 5 bases and J 4 bases; bases outside gene matches: 9. In germline, CDR1 is GTSNPN, CDR2 SVGIG (reference sequence). CDR3 size: 15 residues. The CDR3 nucleotides read TGTGCCTGGGGAAAGGGGACAGGGCGGAATCAGCCCCAGCATTTT. Translating it yields CAWGKGTGRNQPQHF.

The sample holds a few counts of this clone. V and J are TRBV12-1 and TRBJ2-7; the DNA was not compared with TRBD2, the D call given in the table. TRBV12-1 is termed a pseudogene. This CDR3 region has 16 residues. CDR3 DNA: TGTGCCAGCAGCTTTGTACTAGCGGGAGCACCATACGAGCAGTACGTC. Translating gives CASSFVLAGAPYEQYV.

This sequence joins TRBV28 and TRBJ2-3; 9 bases align to TRBD1. V was clipped by 8 bases and J by 4 bases; unmatched bases: 7. CDR1 is MDHEN, CDR2 SYDVKM, per germline. CDR3 length: 14 residues. CDR3 protein: CASLGTGRADTQYF. The CDR3 bases are TGTGCCAGCCTCGGGACAGGGCGGGCAGATACGCAGTATTTT.

V usage is TRBV28 and J usage is TRBJ2-4; perhaps TRBD1 as D (6 bases). Trimming pared 3 bases from V and 1 base from J, leaving 7 bases between. The CDR3 totals 14 residues. CDR1 is MDHEN, CDR2 SYDVKM, per germline. CDR3 DNA: TGTGCCAGCAGTTTTCAGGGGGCCAAAAACATTCAGTACTTC. Its protein is CASSFQGAKNIQYF.

The CDR3 spells CASSWTGGAGELFF. The CDR3 nucleotides are TGCGCCAGCAGTTGGACAGGGGGGGCCGGGGAGCTGTTTTTT. The gene calls are TRBV4-1 and TRBJ2-2, with 10 bases matching TRBD1. The CDR3 consists of 14 residues. The germline V gene has CDR1 MGHRA and CDR2 YSYEKL. J lost 6 bases, V lost 6 bases, and 4 bases had no gene match.

V gene TRBV6-1 combines with J gene TRBJ2-7; 10 nucleotides line up with TRBD2. The V gene end was trimmed by 4 bases and the J gene end by 2 bases; junction bases not matched to a gene: 8. Germline CDR1 is MNHNS and CDR2 is SASEGT. The CDR3 runs 16 residues. The CDR3 loop is CASSVLAGPSAYEQYV. The CDR3 nucleotides read TGTGCCAGCAGTGTACTAGCGGGACCGTCGGCCTACGAGCAGTACGTC.

This clone was counted only a few times. The chain employs TRBV28 and TRBJ1-5, with 11 bases aligning to TRBD1. After removal of 5 bases from V and 4 bases from J, the junction contained 7 bases not matched to a gene. The germline V gene has CDR1 MDHEN and CDR2 SYDVKM. The CDR3 has 16 residues. The CDR3 region is CASSPSGQGANQPQHF. The CDR3 bases are TGTGCCAGCAGTCCCTCCGGACAGGGGGCAAATCAGCCCCAGCATTTT.

The rearrangement joins TRBV25-1 to TRBJ1-2; tentative D call: TRBD1 (5 bases). CDR3 length: 15 residues. Germline V gives CDR1 MGHDK, CDR2 SYGVNS. Trimming removed 6 bases at V and 8 bases at J, with 22 bases between. The CDR3 reads CASRKTGTNVRGYTF. The CDR3 region has the DNA TGTGCCAGCAGGAAGACCGGGACTAACGTTAGAGGCTACACCTTC.